Below, 26 T cell receptor beta chains from the same sample are listed, as sequenced in a study of blood T cell repertoires in COVID-19. This table comes from immunoSEQ multiplex PCR, and its TCRdb copy is limited to in-frame clones, with some not included. The sample shows about 240,000 clones, roughly 79% of them seen only once. Sequences were obtained from peripheral blood. The source is a woman of 80 years or more with COVID-19, enrolled during active disease.

The chain combines TRBV11-3 with TRBJ2-2, with 8 positions matching TRBD1. The V and J ends lost 3 bases and 2 bases, in that order; junction bases with no gene match: 5. This CDR3 comprises 16 residues. CDR1 is SGHNT and CDR2 is YENEEA in the germline V gene. The CDR3 sequence is CASSFGPGGNTGELFF. Here the CDR3 DNA reads TGTGCCAGCAGCTTTGGGCCAGGGGGCAACACCGGGGAGCTGTTTTTT.

V is TRBV5-4 and J is TRBJ2-1; the D is unclear. The germline CDR1 and CDR2 sequences are SGHNT and YYREEE (reference sequence). V dropped 0 bases and J dropped 3 bases, with 4 bases sitting between them. The CDR3 has 13 residues. The CDR3 sequence: CASSLGLYNEQFF. The CDR3 nucleotides read TGTGCCAGCAGCTTGGGGCTCTACAATGAGCAGTTCTTC.

J is TRBJ1-4 and V is TRBV18; D not certain. From germline, CDR1 is KGHSH and CDR2 LQKENI. CDR3 length equals 14 residues. The germline V and J ends were trimmed by 2 bases and 7 bases, with 11 bases remaining between them. The DNA of the CDR3 is TGTGCCAGCTCACCAGAGAGGATGGGTGAAAAACTGTTTTTT. This codes for CASSPERMGEKLFF.

This clone was detected only once. CDR3 nucleotide sequence: TGTGCCAGCGCAGGGCCATACAATCAGCCCCAGCATTTT. Its translation: CASAGPYNQPQHF. V gene TRBV2 combines with J gene TRBJ1-5; perhaps TRBD1 as D (5 bases). The CDR3 spans 13 residues. Germline-derived CDR1 and CDR2 are SNHLY and FYNNEI. V was cut by 8 bases and J by 3 bases, with 11 bases left in between.

This sequence joins TRBV29-1 and TRBJ2-2; weak D call: TRBD1 (5 bases). V lost 2 bases and J lost 1, with 8 bases in between. Germline CDR1 and CDR2: SQVTM and ANQGSEA. This CDR3 has 14 amino acids. CDR3 in amino acids: CSVETTGNTGELFF. DNA of the CDR3: TGCAGCGTTGAAACAACAGGGAACACCGGGGAGCTGTTTTTT.

V and J are TRBV28 and TRBJ1-5, with 9 bases aligning to TRBD1. V lost 6 bases to trimming and J lost 7 bases; unmatched junction nucleotides: 7. The germline V gene encodes CDR1 MDHEN and CDR2 SYDVKM. The CDR3 spans 14 residues. CDR3 region: CASRQGQGGQPQHF. CDR3 sequence (DNA): TGTGCCAGCAGACAGGGACAGGGTGGCCAGCCCCAGCATTTT.

The chain employs TRBV12-3 or TRBV12-4 and TRBJ2-1; D is uncertain. With 1 base removed from V and 7 bases from J, the gap between germline ends came to 8 bases. The CDR3 is made up of 13 amino acids. CDR3: CASSLGELNEQFF. The CDR3, as DNA: TGTGCCAGCAGTTTAGGTGAGCTAAATGAGCAGTTCTTC.

V usage is TRBV3-1 (or the pseudogene TRBV3-2) and J usage is TRBJ2-7, with a weak D call TRBD1 (6 bases). V lost 4 bases, J lost 4 bases, and 8 bases lay in between. Germline CDR1 LGHDT, CDR2 YNNKEL (reference sequence). The CDR3 has 12 residues. CDR3 coding DNA: TGTGCCAGCAGCCCTACAGGGTACGAGCAGTACTTC. Protein sequence: CASSPTGYEQYF.

The chain combines TRBV19 with TRBJ2-1; TRBD2 agrees at 7 bases. CDR1 is LNHDA, CDR2 SQIVND, per germline (reference sequence). J lost 8 bases, V lost 5 bases, and 3 bases had no gene match. This CDR3 spans 12 amino acids. CDR3 bases: TGTGCCAGTAGTTCGGGGGGTCATGAGCAGTTCTTC. It is translated as CASSSGGHEQFF.

The rearrangement joins TRBV10-3 to TRBJ1-3; D call uncertain. The germline V and J ends were trimmed by 3 bases and 4 bases, with 10 bases remaining between them. CDR3 length: 14 residues. The germline gives CDR1 ENHRY, CDR2 SYGVKD. Written as DNA, the CDR3 is TGTGCCATCAGTGAAGGACTGAACGGAAACACCATATATTTT. Translation: CAISEGLNGNTIYF.

This sequence joins TRBV6-6 and TRBJ1-5; possible D gene TRBD1, 6 bases. The V gene's germline CDR1 is MNHNY and CDR2 SVGAGI (reference sequence). V was clipped by 5 bases and J by 4 bases, with 9 bases between them. The CDR3 is made up of 13 amino acids. The CDR3 bases are TGTGCCAGCAGTCCGCAGGGGAATCAGCCCCAGCATTTT. Translating it yields CASSPQGNQPQHF.

This sequence joins TRBV19 and TRBJ2-7; a weak D match, TRBD1 (6 bases). Germline CDR1 and CDR2: LNHDA and SQIVND (reference sequence). The CDR3 is 13 amino acids. V lost 2 bases to trimming and J lost 7 bases, with 12 bases between them. As DNA, the CDR3 is TGTGCCAGTAGTATATCTACAGGGTTTGAGCAGTACTTC. Its protein product is CASSISTGFEQYF.

The chain couples TRBV9 to TRBJ2-2; a possible D gene is TRBD2 (6 bases). CDR1 is SGDLS and CDR2 is YYNGEE in the germline V gene. The CDR3 runs to 15 residues. With 2 bases removed from V and 2 bases from J, the gap between germline ends came to 10 bases. The DNA for the CDR3 is TGTGCCAGCAGCGTTAGCGGCCCAAACACCGGGGAGCTGTTTTTT. Protein product: CASSVSGPNTGELFF.

The chain combines TRBV28 with TRBJ1-6; weak D call: TRBD1 (6 bases). V was trimmed by 10 bases and J by 7 bases, leaving 20 bases between them. CDR1 and CDR2 from the germline V gene are MDHEN and SYDVKM. This CDR3 has 15 residues. The CDR3 region is CAISPYQGSNSPLHF. Written as DNA, the CDR3 is TGTGCCATCTCACCATACCAGGGGAGCAATTCACCCCTCCACTTT.

The J gene is TRBJ1-5, the V gene TRBV7-9; D ambiguous. This CDR3 has 16 amino acids. The V end lost 3 bases, the J end lost 0 bases, and 12 bases lay between the germline ends. Germline CDR1 SEHNR, CDR2 FQNEAQ (reference sequence). CDR3: CASSFYTGNSNQPQHF. Here the CDR3 DNA reads TGTGCCAGCAGCTTCTACACCGGGAATAGCAATCAGCCCCAGCATTTT.

This sequence joins TRBV11-2 and TRBJ2-7, with TRBD1 matching over 8 bases. The CDR3 covers 15 residues. Per germline, CDR1 SGHAT and CDR2 FQNNGV. After removal of 5 bases from V and 1 base from J, the junction contained 7 bases not matched to a gene. The CDR3 region is CASSTDRGRSYEQYF. CDR3 DNA: TGTGCCAGCAGCACCGACAGGGGCAGGTCCTACGAGCAGTACTTC.

As regards this clone: This specimen includes other DNA sequences encoding the same CDR3. Here the CDR3 reads CASSPPAGGTEAFF. In nucleotides, the CDR3 is TGTGCCAGCTCACCGCCGGCGGGGGGGACTGAAGCTTTCTTT. This chain links TRBV18 with TRBJ1-1; possibly TRBD1 for D (5 bases). The germline gives CDR1 KGHSH, CDR2 LQKENI. This CDR3 contains 14 residues. V lost 3 bases to trimming and J lost 5 bases, with 13 bases between them.

The chain recombines TRBV19 with TRBJ2-3; 16 bases align to TRBD2. The ends lost 6 bases at V and 5 bases at J; junction bases unmatched: 8. Germline-derived CDR1 and CDR2 are LNHDA and SQIVND (reference sequence). This CDR3 is 17 amino acids long. CDR3 sequence: CASSPGTSGGAGDTQYF. CDR3 in DNA: TGTGCCAGTAGCCCCGGGACTAGCGGGGGGGCCGGAGATACGCAGTATTTT.

The chain joins TRBV28 to TRBJ1-6; D is possibly TRBD1 (6 bases). Trimming removed 5 bases at V and 6 bases at J, with 14 bases between. The CDR3 is 15 residues long. Germline V gene sequence: CDR1 MDHEN, CDR2 SYDVKM. CDR3: CASSTQGVRNSPLHF. The CDR3 bases are TGTGCCAGCAGTACACAGGGAGTGCGTAATTCACCCCTCCACTTT.

This clone was detected once. The chain employs TRBV5-4 and TRBJ2-1; 10 bases align to TRBD2. Losses at the gene ends were 4 bases for V and 8 bases for J; bases not matched to a gene: 9. Germline V CDR1 and CDR2: SGHNT, YYREEE (reference sequence). CDR3 size: 15 residues. The CDR3 is CASSPLAGVPHEQFF. DNA for the CDR3: TGTGCCAGCAGCCCCCTAGCGGGAGTTCCCCATGAGCAGTTCTTC.

The genes are TRBV7-9 and TRBJ2-2; TRBD1 might be the D (6 bases). Trimming took 3 bases from V and 6 from J, leaving 14 bases between them. The CDR3 length is 15 residues. Per germline, CDR1 SEHNR and CDR2 FQNEAQ (reference sequence). The CDR3 reads CASSFLTGTPGELFF. The CDR3 DNA reads TGTGCCAGCAGCTTTCTTACAGGGACACCCGGGGAGCTGTTTTTT.

In this sample, this clone turned up a few times. The CDR3 protein is CASSVRGAGNTGELFF. Here the CDR3 DNA reads TGTGCCAGCAGCGTTAGGGGAGCGGGGAACACCGGGGAGCTGTTTTTT. The chain joins TRBV9 to TRBJ2-2, with D maybe TRBD2 (6 bases). The CDR3 is made up of 16 amino acids. From germline, CDR1 is SGDLS and CDR2 YYNGEE. Trimming pared 2 bases from V and 1 base from J, leaving 12 bases between.

This clone was recorded a few times. The rearrangement links TRBV5-4 to TRBJ1-5; D gene uncertain. V was shortened by 2 bases and J by 7 bases, with 13 bases between the two germline ends. Germline V gives CDR1 SGHNT, CDR2 YYREEE (reference sequence). The length of the CDR3 is 14 residues. The CDR3 coding sequence is TGTGCCAGCAGCTTTCTAGGTGATGGGCAGCCCCAGCATTTT. It encodes CASSFLGDGQPQHF.

This rearrangement joins TRBV18 to TRBJ1-2; 7 bases are shared with TRBD1. Germline CDR1 KGHSH, CDR2 LQKENI. J lost 4 bases, V lost 1 base, and 3 bases had no gene match. The CDR3 covers 14 residues. The CDR3 sequence: CASSPLGQAYGYTF. In nucleotides, the CDR3 is TGTGCCAGCTCACCACTTGGACAGGCCTATGGCTACACCTTC.

This rearrangement joins TRBV6-5 to TRBJ2-2, with 8 positions matching TRBD1. Germline assignment: CDR1 MNHEY and CDR2 SVGAGI. V dropped 3 bases and J dropped 5; count of bases not matched to a gene: 5. CDR3 size: 15 residues. The CDR3 DNA is TGTGCCAGCAGTTATATGGACAGGGAAACCGGGGAGCTGTTTTTT. Translated: CASSYMDRETGELFF.

The chain has TRBV2 and TRBJ2-1; 7 bases align to TRBD2. Germline V gives CDR1 SNHLY, CDR2 FYNNEI. The CDR3 extends over 16 amino acids. With V trimmed by 4 bases and J by 1 base, 7 bases remained unmatched. In DNA, the CDR3 is TGTGCCAGCAGTGGTTCAGCGGGGCTATCCTACAATGAGCAGTTCTTC. Protein product: CASSGSAGLSYNEQFF.